Listed below are T cell receptor beta chains from one sample, sequenced in a study of blood T cell repertoires in COVID-19. Sequencing used immunoSEQ multiplex PCR; TCRdb keeps in-frame clones, though not all of them. The sample lists about 260,000 clones, about 87% occurring once. The sequencing input was peripheral blood. These receptors all stem from a woman in her seventies with COVID-19, enrolled during active disease. Each CDR3 is given with its conserved first and last residue. The D gene is left open where the match is weak. Clone size appears in some rows only: once, few, many, or a class for an expanded clone.

v_call	clone_size	cdr3_length	d_call	j_call	cdr3_nt	cdr3_aa
TRBV2	once	14	TRBD1	TRBJ2-4	TGTGCCAGCAGTGAGGGACAGGGAGTTCGAATTCAGTACTTC	CASSEGQGVRIQYF
TRBV19	.	14	.	TRBJ2-2	TGTGCCAGTAGTGATCAGGGGAACACCGGGGAGCTGTTTTTT	CASSDQGNTGELFF
TRBV6-5	.	12	.	TRBJ1-4	TGTGCCAGCGCCAGGACTAATGAAAAACTGTTTTTT	CASARTNEKLFF
TRBV3-1/TRBV3-2	.	16	TRBD1	TRBJ2-7	TGTGCCAGCAGCCAAGGGACAGGGGTAGTTTCCTACGAGCAGTACTTC	CASSQGTGVVSYEQYF
TRBV7-3	.	12	.	TRBJ2-1	TGTGCCAGCAGTTCAACAGGGAATGAGCAGTTCTTC	CASSSTGNEQFF
TRBV28	.	13	.	TRBJ2-7	TGTGCCAGCAGTTTTTCCGGTCCCTACGAGCAGTACTTC	CASSFSGPYEQYF
TRBV3-1/TRBV3-2	.	13	.	TRBJ1-2	TGTGCCAGCAGCCGACTAGGACCGGGAGGCTACACCTTC	CASSRLGPGGYTF
TRBV3-1/TRBV3-2	.	18	.	TRBJ2-1	TGTGCCAGCAGCCAAGATTGGCTGTTGAGTCAGGGCCCCAATGAGCAGTTCTTC	CASSQDWLLSQGPNEQFF
TRBV28	.	12	TRBD1	TRBJ1-5	TGTGCCAGCAACCAGGGGGACCAGCCCCAGCATTTT	CASNQGDQPQHF
TRBV3-1/TRBV3-2	.	14	.	TRBJ1-2	TGTGCCAGCAGCCTCGACATTTCTAACTATGGCTACACCTTC	CASSLDISNYGYTF
TRBV4-1	.	14	.	TRBJ1-2	TGCGCCAGCAGCCAAGGTACAGAGGGGGATGGCTACACCTTC	CASSQGTEGDGYTF
TRBV5-8	once	13	.	TRBJ1-2	TGTGCCAGCAGATACACCCCGGGCTATGGCTACACCTTC	CASRYTPGYGYTF
TRBV11-2	.	17	.	TRBJ2-2	TGTGCCAGCAGCTTAGGCCGGGAGAGGGGTGGGGCCGGGGAGCTGTTTTTT	CASSLGRERGGAGELFF
TRBV7-2	.	13	.	TRBJ1-1	TGTGCCAGCAGCTTGGGGCAGTACAATGAAGCTTTCTTT	CASSLGQYNEAFF
TRBV6-5	.	13	.	TRBJ2-3	TGTGCCAGCAGGGCCTTTGGCACAGATACGCAGTATTTT	CASRAFGTDTQYF
TRBV18	.	13	.	TRBJ1-6	TGTGCCAGCTCACCATCGGATAATTCACCCCTCCACTTT	CASSPSDNSPLHF
TRBV11-3	.	17	TRBD2	TRBJ2-1	TGTGCCAGCAGCTTAACCCGGACTAGCGGGAGCTACAATGAGCAGTTCTTC	CASSLTRTSGSYNEQFF
TRBV11-1	once	15	TRBD2	TRBJ2-1	TGTGCCAGCAGCCCTAGCGGGAGGGCCTTCCATGAGCAGTTCTTC	CASSPSGRAFHEQFF
TRBV7-3	.	15	TRBD2	TRBJ2-1	TGTGCCAGCAGCCCAAGTAGCGGGAGTTTAGTTAGGCAGTTCTTC	CASSPSSGSLVRQFF
TRBV20-1	.	11	TRBD1	TRBJ1-2	TGCAGTGCTAGAGAAGAGGACAGGCTTAACTTC	CSAREEDRLNF
TRBV28	.	13	.	TRBJ1-2	TGTGCCAGCTATTCGCCAGGGGTCTATGGCTACACCTTC	CASYSPGVYGYTF
TRBV4-1	.	15	TRBD1	TRBJ1-1	TGCGCCAGCAGCCATTACGAACAGGGGGGCACTGAAGCTTTCTTT	CASSHYEQGGTEAFF
TRBV9	.	13	TRBD1	TRBJ1-1	TGTGCCAGCAGCGTAGGGACAGGAGATGAGGTTTTCTTT	CASSVGTGDEVFF
TRBV11-3	.	16	.	TRBJ1-3	TGTGCCAGCAGCTTAGGTTTCGGGGAAGCTGGAAACACCATATATTTT	CASSLGFGEAGNTIYF
TRBV7-6	.	18	TRBD1	TRBJ2-7	TGTGCCAGCAGCTTAGGCCCTACGACAGGGTTTGGGCCCTACGAGCAGTACTTC	CASSLGPTTGFGPYEQYF
TRBV2	.	17	TRBD1	TRBJ1-6	TGTGCCAGCCGGGACAGCCCAATGAGCTCCTATAATTCACCCCTCCACTTT	CASRDSPMSSYNSPLHF
TRBV7-5	.	17	.	TRBJ1-5	TGTGCCAGAAGCGCAAGAACGTACAGATATAGCAATCAGCCCCAGCATTTT	CARSARTYRYSNQPQHF
TRBV19	.	19	TRBD1	TRBJ1-3	TGTGCCAGTAGTATAGACCCACCATCTACAGGGGTGAAAGGAAACACCATATATTTT	CASSIDPPSTGVKGNTIYF
TRBV6-5	.	15	TRBD1	TRBJ1-2	TGTGCCAGCAGTTACTCGAGCGTAGGGGGCTTTGGCTACACCTTC	CASSYSSVGGFGYTF
TRBV7-3	.	16	TRBD2	TRBJ2-3	TGTGCCAGCAGCCCCTTGGGAGCGGGAAACACAGATACGCAGTATTTT	CASSPLGAGNTDTQYF
TRBV30	.	14	.	TRBJ1-1	TGTGCCTGGAGTGGCAGGGGCATGAACACTGAAGCTTTCTTT	CAWSGRGMNTEAFF
TRBV6-5	.	14	.	TRBJ1-4	TGTGCCAGCAGTTACGGGGCTCGACGGGAAAAACTGTTTTTT	CASSYGARREKLFF
TRBV28	.	12	.	TRBJ1-2	TGTGCCAGCAGTTTGACAATTGGGGGCTACACCTTC	CASSLTIGGYTF
TRBV5-1	.	14	.	TRBJ1-3	TGCGCCAGCAGTATAGGCGGGGGAGGAAACACCATATATTTT	CASSIGGGGNTIYF
TRBV28	.	15	TRBD2	TRBJ2-7	TGTGCCAGCAGTCCCTTGGCGGGAGAGTTTAACGAGCAGTACTTC	CASSPLAGEFNEQYF
TRBV2	.	14	TRBD1	TRBJ1-5	TGTGCCAGCAGTGGGGGACAGGGTACTCAGCCCCAGCATTTT	CASSGGQGTQPQHF
TRBV12-2	.	14	.	TRBJ2-5	TGTGCAAGTCGCTCAGCAGGAGTCCGGGAGACCCAGTACTTC	CASRSAGVRETQYF
TRBV30	few	14	TRBD1	TRBJ1-5	TGTGCCTGGAGCGCCGGACAGGGCAATCAGCCCCAGCATTTT	CAWSAGQGNQPQHF
TRBV20-1	few	12	.	TRBJ1-2	TGCAGTGCTAGTGTCAGGTCCTATGGCTACACCTTC	CSASVRSYGYTF
TRBV19	.	16	TRBD2	TRBJ2-1	TGTGCCAGTAGTCCGACCGGGACTAGCTCATACAATGAGCAGTTCTTC	CASSPTGTSSYNEQFF
TRBV7-3	once	14	.	TRBJ1-1	TGTGCCAGCAGCTTAGTGGAGGGATTCACTGAAGCTTTCTTT	CASSLVEGFTEAFF
TRBV11-3	.	17	TRBD2	TRBJ2-3	TGTGCCAGCAGCTTTAGGACTAGCGGGGAATACACAGATACGCAGTATTTT	CASSFRTSGEYTDTQYF
TRBV28	.	12	TRBD1	TRBJ1-1	TGTGCCACCTGGACAGGGCTGTCCGCAGCTTTCTTT	CATWTGLSAAFF
TRBV5-6	.	15	TRBD2	TRBJ2-7	TGTGCCAGCAGCCCGGGACTAGCGGGTCCAGACGAGCAGTACTTC	CASSPGLAGPDEQYF
TRBV30	.	14	.	TRBJ1-2	TGTGCCGTAGAGCACCCCCTCGTTGTCTATGGCTACACCTTC	CAVEHPLVVYGYTF
TRBV5-1	.	15	TRBD1	TRBJ1-2	TGCGCCAGCAGCTTGGGACAGGGGATCGACTATGGCTACACCTTC	CASSLGQGIDYGYTF
TRBV28	.	15	TRBD2	TRBJ2-7	TGTGCCAGCAACCTAGCGGGAGGGGGTATTATCGAGCAGTACTTC	CASNLAGGGIIEQYF
TRBV6-5	.	16	TRBD2	TRBJ2-3	TGTGCCAGCAGTTCGGGACTAGCGGAAAGCACAGATACGCAGTATTTT	CASSSGLAESTDTQYF
TRBV11-2	.	13	.	TRBJ2-2	TGTGCCAGCAGCTCCCAGGTGGCCGGGGAGCTGTTTTTT	CASSSQVAGELFF
TRBV29-1	.	15	.	TRBJ2-1	TGCAGCGTTGAAAACCGACAGATAGGCTACAATGAGCAGTTCTTC	CSVENRQIGYNEQFF